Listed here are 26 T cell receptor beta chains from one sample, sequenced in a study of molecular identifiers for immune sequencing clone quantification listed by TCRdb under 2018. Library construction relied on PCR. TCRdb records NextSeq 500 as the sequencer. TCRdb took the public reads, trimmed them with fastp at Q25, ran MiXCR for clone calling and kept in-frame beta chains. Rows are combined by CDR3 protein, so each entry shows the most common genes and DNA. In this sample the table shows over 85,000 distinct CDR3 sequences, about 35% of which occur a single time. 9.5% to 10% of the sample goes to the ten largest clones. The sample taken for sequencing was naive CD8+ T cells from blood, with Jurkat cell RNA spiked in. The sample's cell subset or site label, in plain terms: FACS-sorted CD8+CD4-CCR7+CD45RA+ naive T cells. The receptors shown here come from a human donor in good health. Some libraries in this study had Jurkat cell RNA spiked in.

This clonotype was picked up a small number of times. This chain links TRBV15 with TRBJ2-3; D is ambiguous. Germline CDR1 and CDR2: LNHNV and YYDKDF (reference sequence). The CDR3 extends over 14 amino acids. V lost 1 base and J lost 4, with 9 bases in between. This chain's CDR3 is CATSRGEVPDTQYF. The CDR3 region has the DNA TGTGCCACCAGCAGAGGCGAGGTTCCAGATACGCAGTATTTT.

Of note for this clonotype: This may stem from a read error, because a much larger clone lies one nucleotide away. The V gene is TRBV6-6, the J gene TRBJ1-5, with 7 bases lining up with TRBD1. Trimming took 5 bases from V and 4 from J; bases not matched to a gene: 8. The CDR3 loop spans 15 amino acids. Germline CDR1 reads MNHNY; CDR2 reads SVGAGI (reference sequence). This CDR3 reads CASSGSQGCNQPQHF. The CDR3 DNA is TGTGCCAGCAGTGGCTCACAGGGGTGTAATCAGCCCCAGCATTTT.

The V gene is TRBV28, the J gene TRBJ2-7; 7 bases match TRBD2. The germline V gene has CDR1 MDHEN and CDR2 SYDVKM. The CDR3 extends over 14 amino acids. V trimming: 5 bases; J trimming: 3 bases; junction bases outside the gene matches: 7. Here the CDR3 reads CASSTPRGDYEQYF. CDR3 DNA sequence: TGTGCCAGCAGTACTCCTCGGGGGGACTACGAGCAGTACTTC.

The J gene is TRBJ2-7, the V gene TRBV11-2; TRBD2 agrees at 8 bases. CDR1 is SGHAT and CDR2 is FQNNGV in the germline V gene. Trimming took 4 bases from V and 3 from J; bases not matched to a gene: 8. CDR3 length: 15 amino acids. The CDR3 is CASSSEAGVGYEQYF. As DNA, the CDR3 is TGTGCCAGCAGCTCTGAAGCGGGAGTGGGCTACGAGCAGTACTTC.

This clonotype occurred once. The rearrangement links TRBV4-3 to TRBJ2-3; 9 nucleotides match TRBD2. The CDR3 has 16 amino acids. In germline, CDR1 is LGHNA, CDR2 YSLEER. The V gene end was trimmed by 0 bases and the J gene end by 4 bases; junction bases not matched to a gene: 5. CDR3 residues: CASSQDWAGGADTQYF. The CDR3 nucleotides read TGCGCCAGCAGCCAAGATTGGGCGGGAGGGGCAGATACGCAGTATTTT.

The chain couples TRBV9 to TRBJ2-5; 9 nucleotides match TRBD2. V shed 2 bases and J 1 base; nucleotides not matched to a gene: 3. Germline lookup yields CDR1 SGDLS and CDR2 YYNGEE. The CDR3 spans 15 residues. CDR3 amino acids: CASSVSGSRQETQYF. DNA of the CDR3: TGTGCCAGCAGCGTTAGCGGGAGCCGCCAAGAGACCCAGTACTTC.

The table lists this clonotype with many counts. DNA of the CDR3: TGTGCCAGCAGTTCAGGACTGAACACAGATACGCAGTATTTT. This encodes CASSSGLNTDTQYF. The rearrangement links TRBV28 to TRBJ2-3, with D possibly TRBD2 on 5 matching bases. The CDR3 has 14 amino acids. V dropped 4 bases and J dropped 2 bases, with 10 bases sitting between them. Germline CDR1 and CDR2: MDHEN and SYDVKM.

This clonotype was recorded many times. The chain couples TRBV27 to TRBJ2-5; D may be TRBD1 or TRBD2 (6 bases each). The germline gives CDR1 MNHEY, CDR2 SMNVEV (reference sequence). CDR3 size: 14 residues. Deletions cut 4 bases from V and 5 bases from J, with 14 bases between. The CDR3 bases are TGTGCCAGCAGTTCCCCCGGGGGCAGGGAGACCCAGTACTTC. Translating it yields CASSSPGGRETQYF.

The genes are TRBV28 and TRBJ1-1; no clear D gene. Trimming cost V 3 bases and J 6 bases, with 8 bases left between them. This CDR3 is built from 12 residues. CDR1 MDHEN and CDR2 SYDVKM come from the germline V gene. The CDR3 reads CASSLWSAEAFF. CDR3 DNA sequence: TGTGCCAGCAGTTTGTGGTCTGCTGAAGCTTTCTTT.

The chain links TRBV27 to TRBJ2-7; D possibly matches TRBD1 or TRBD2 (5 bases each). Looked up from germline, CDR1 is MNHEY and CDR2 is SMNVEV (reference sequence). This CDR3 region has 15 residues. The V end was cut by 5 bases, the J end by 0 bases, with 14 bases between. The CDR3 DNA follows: TGTGCCAGCAGTCTACCAGGGACGAGCTCCTACGAGCAGTACTTC. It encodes CASSLPGTSSYEQYF.

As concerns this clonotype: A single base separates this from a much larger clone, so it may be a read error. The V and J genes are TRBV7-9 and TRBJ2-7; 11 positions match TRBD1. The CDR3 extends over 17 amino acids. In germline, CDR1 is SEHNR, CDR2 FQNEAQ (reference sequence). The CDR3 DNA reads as TGTGCCGGCAGCTTAGCTCCGGGACAGGGGGGCTCCTACGAGCAGTACTTC. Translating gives CAGSLAPGQGGSYEQYF. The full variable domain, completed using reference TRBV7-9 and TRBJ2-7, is DTGVSQNPRHKITKRGQNVTFRCDPISEHNRLYWYRQTLGQGPEFLTYFQNEAQLEKSRLLSDRFSAERPKGSFSTLEIQRTEQGDSAMYLCAGSLAPGQGGSYEQYFGPGTRLTVT.

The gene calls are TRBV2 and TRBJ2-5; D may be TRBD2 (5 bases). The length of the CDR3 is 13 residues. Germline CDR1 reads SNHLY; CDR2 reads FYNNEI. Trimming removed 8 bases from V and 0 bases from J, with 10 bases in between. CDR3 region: CASEGPDQETQYF. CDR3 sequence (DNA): TGTGCCAGCGAGGGCCCAGACCAAGAGACCCAGTACTTC.

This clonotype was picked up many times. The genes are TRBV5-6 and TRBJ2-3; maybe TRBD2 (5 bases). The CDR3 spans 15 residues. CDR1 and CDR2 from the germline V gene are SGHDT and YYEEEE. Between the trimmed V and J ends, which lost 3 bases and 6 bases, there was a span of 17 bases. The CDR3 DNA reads TGTGCCAGCAGCTACCGGACTCAAGGGCCCGATACGCAGTATTTT. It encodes CASSYRTQGPDTQYF. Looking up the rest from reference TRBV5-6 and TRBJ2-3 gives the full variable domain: DAGVTQSPTHLIKTRGQQVTLRCSPKSGHDTVSWYQQALGQGPQFIFQYYEEEERQRGNFPDRFSGHQFPNYSSELNVNALLLGDSALYLCASSYRTQGPDTQYFGPGTRLTVL.

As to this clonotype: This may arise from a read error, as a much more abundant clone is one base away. CDR3 bases: TGTGCCAGCAGCTTAGGCGGGGCAGGCAGGGAGCTGTGTTTT. Its translation: CASSLGGAGRELCF. The chain couples TRBV7-8 to TRBJ2-2; D is perhaps TRBD2 (6 bases). CDR1 and CDR2 (germline): SGHVS, FQNEAQ. The CDR3 is 14 amino acids. The variable domain in full, with the rest retrieved from reference TRBV7-8 and TRBJ2-2, is GAGVSQSPRYKVAKRGQDVALRCDPISGHVSLFWYQQALGQGPEFLTYFQNEAQLDKSGLPSDRFFAERPEGSVSTLKIQRTQQEDSAVYLCASSLGGAGRELCFGEGSRLTVL.

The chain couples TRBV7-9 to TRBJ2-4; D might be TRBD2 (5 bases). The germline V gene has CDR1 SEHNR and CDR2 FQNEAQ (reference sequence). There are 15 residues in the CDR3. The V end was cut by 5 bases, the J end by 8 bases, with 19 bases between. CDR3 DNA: TGTGCCAGCAGCCCGAACCCGGGGATTGAGTACATTCAGTACTTC. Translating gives CASSPNPGIEYIQYF.

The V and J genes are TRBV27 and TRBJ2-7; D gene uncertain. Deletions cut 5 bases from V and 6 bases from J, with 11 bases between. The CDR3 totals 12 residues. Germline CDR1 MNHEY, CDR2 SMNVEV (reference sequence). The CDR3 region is CASSPTYAEQYF. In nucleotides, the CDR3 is TGTGCCAGCAGTCCAACATACGCCGAGCAGTACTTC.

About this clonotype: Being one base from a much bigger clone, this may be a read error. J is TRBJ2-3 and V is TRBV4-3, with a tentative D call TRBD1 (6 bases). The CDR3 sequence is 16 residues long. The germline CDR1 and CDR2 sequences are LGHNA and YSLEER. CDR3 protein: CASSQDYGQLTETQYF. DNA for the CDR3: TGCGCCAGCAGCCAAGATTATGGACAGCTCACAGAAACGCAGTATTTT.

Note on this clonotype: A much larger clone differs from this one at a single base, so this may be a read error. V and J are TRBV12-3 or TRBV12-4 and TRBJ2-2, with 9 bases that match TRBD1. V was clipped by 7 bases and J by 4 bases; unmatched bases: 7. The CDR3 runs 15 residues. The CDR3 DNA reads TGTGCCAGCAATCACGAGGACAGGGGCACCGGGGAGCTGTTTTTT. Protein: CASNHEDRGTGELFF.

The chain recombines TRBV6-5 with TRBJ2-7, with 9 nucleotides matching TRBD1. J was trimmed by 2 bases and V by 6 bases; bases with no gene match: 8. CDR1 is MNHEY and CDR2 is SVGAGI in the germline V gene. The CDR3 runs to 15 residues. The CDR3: CASSQGTGWPYEQYF. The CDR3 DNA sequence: TGTGCCAGCAGCCAGGGGACAGGGTGGCCCTACGAGCAGTACTTC.

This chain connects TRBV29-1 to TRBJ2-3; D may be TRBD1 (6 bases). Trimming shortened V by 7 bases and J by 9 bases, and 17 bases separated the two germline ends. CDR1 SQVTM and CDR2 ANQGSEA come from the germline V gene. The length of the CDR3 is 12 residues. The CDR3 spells CSARSGVETQYF. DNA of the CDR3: TGCAGCGCTAGATCAGGGGTTGAGACGCAGTATTTT.

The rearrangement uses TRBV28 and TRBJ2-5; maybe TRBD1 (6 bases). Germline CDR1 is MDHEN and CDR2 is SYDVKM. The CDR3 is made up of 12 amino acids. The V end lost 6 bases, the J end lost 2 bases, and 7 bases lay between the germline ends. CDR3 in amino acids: CASRGAQETQYF. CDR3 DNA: TGTGCCAGCAGGGGGGCTCAAGAGACCCAGTACTTC.

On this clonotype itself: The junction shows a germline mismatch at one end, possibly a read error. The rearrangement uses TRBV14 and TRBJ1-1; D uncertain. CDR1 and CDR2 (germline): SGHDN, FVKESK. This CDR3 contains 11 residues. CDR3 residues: CANSRAGEAFF. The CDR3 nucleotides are TGTGCCAACAGCCGAGCGGGAGAAGCTTTCTTT.

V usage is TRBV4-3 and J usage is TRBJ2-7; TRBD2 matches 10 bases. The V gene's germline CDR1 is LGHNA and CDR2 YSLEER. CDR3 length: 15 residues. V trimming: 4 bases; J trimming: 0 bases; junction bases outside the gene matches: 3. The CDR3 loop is CASSRGTSDSYEQYF. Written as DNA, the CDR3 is TGCGCCAGCAGCCGCGGGACTAGCGACTCCTACGAGCAGTACTTC.

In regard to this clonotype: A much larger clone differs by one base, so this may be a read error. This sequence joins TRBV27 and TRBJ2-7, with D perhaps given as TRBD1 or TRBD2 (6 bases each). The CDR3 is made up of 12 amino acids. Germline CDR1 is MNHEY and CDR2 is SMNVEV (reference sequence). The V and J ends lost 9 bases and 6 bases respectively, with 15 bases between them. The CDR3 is CASRGGPVEQYF. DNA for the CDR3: TGTGCCAGTAGAGGGGGGCCGGTCGAGCAGTACTTC.

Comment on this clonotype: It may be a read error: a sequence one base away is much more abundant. The CDR3 spells CASREPGISPSTDSQYF. The CDR3, as DNA: TGTGCCAGCAGGGAACCGGGGATATCACCTAGCACAGATTCGCAGTATTTT. The chain uses TRBV6-5 and TRBJ2-3; maybe TRBD2 (5 bases). Germline CDR1 reads MNHEY; CDR2 reads SVGAGI. The CDR3 is made up of 17 amino acids.

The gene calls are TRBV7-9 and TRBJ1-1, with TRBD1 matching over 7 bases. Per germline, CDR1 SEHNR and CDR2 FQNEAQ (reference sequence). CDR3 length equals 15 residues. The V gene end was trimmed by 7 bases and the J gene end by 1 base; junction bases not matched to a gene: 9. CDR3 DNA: TGTGCCAGCATCCCGCGGACAGGCCGGAACACTGAAGCTTTCTTT. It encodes CASIPRTGRNTEAFF. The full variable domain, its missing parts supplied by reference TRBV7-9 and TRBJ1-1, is DTGVSQNPRHKITKRGQNVTFRCDPISEHNRLYWYRQTLGQGPEFLTYFQNEAQLEKSRLLSDRFSAERPKGSFSTLEIQRTEQGDSAMYLCASIPRTGRNTEAFFGQGTRLTVV.